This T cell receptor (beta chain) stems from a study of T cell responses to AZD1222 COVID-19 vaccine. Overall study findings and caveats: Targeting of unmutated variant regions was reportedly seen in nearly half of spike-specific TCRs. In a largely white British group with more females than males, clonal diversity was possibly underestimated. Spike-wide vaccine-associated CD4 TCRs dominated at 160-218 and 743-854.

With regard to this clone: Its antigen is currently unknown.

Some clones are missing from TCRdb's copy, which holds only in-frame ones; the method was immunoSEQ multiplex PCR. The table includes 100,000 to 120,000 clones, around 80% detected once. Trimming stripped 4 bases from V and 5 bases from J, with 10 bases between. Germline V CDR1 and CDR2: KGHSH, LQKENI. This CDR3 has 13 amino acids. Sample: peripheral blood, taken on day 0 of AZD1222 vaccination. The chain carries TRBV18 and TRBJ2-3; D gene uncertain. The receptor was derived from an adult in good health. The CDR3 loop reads CASSLSSVDTQYF. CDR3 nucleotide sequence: TGTGCCAGCTCACTTTCGTCGGTAGATACGCAGTATTTT.